This is a list of T cell receptor beta chains from one sample in a study of shared clonotypes between healthy human individuals. Using immunoSEQ multiplex PCR, the repertoire was profiled, and TCRdb retains in-frame clones only, with some absent. This repertoire shows a few million clones, over 85% found once; its top ten account for over 0.12%. Sequencing input: naive CD4+ T cells sorted from blood. The receptors shown here come from a young man in good health. CDR3s include the opening cysteine and the closing phenylalanine or tryptophan. The D gene is left open where the match is weak. A clone size is listed for some rows: how often the clone was seen (once, few, many), or a class if it is expanded.

CDR3: CAWGAGGETQYF
DNA: TGTGCCTGGGGGGCGGGAGGAGAGACCCAGTACTTC
size: NA
D: TRBD2
V: TRBV30
J: TRBJ2-5

CDR3: CASSPGGVSYSGNTIYF
DNA: TGTGCCAGCAGCCCAGGGGGTGTATCGTACTCTGGAAACACCATATATTTT
size: NA
D: TRBD1
V: TRBV5-4
J: TRBJ1-3

CDR3: CASSARSNQPQHF
DNA: TGTGCCAGCAGCGCCCGGTCCAATCAGCCCCAGCATTTT
size: NA
D: NA
V: TRBV2
J: TRBJ1-5

CDR3: CASSPPGTGSTDTQYF
DNA: TGTGCCAGCTCACCACCCGGGACAGGGAGCACAGATACGCAGTATTTT
size: NA
D: TRBD1
V: TRBV18
J: TRBJ2-3

CDR3: CASSPPGTGLGEQYF
DNA: TGTGCCAGCAGCCCCCCCGGGACAGGGCTAGGAGAGCAGTACTTC
size: NA
D: TRBD1
V: TRBV28
J: TRBJ2-7

CDR3: CASSLIVLAGVYNEQFF
DNA: TGTGCCAGCAGCTTGATAGTTCTAGCGGGAGTCTACAATGAGCAGTTCTTC
size: NA
D: TRBD2
V: TRBV5-6
J: TRBJ2-1

CDR3: CASSVPGRLNYGYTF
DNA: TGTGCCAGCAGTGTGCCGGGACGGTTGAACTATGGCTACACCTTC
size: NA
D: NA
V: TRBV28
J: TRBJ1-2

CDR3: CASSSWGVEADTQYF
DNA: TGTGCCAGCAGTTCGTGGGGGGTAGAGGCAGATACGCAGTATTTT
size: once
D: NA
V: TRBV6-5
J: TRBJ2-3

CDR3: CASSLALLAGSGELFF
DNA: TGTGCCAGCAGCTTAGCCCTTCTAGCGGGGTCCGGGGAGCTGTTTTTT
size: NA
D: TRBD2
V: TRBV7-6
J: TRBJ2-2

CDR3: CASSQGSGQGSTDTQYF
DNA: TGTGCCAGCAGCCAAGGTTCGGGACAGGGGAGCACAGATACGCAGTATTTT
size: NA
D: TRBD1
V: TRBV4-2
J: TRBJ2-3

CDR3: CASSVGGSGGAYEQYF
DNA: TGTGCCAGCAGCGTAGGAGGATCAGGGGGCGCCTACGAGCAGTACTTC
size: NA
D: TRBD1
V: TRBV9
J: TRBJ2-7

CDR3: CSATGTREAFF
DNA: TGCAGCGCCACGGGGACAAGGGAAGCTTTCTTT
size: few
D: NA
V: TRBV29-1
J: TRBJ1-1

CDR3: CASSQDPGGLLYEQYF
DNA: TGCGCCAGCAGCCAAGATCCCGGGGGGCTCCTCTACGAGCAGTACTTC
size: NA
D: NA
V: TRBV4-3
J: TRBJ2-7

CDR3: CASSLVGQGERGYTF
DNA: TGCGCCAGCAGCTTGGTGGGACAGGGGGAACGGGGCTACACCTTC
size: NA
D: TRBD1
V: TRBV5-1
J: TRBJ1-2

CDR3: CASSLGDRKAYEQYF
DNA: TGTGCCAGCAGTTTGGGGGACAGGAAGGCCTACGAGCAGTACTTC
size: NA
D: TRBD1
V: TRBV28
J: TRBJ2-7

CDR3: CASSLAPSQGATDTQYF
DNA: TGTGCCAGCAGCTTGGCCCCTTCTCAGGGGGCTACGGATACGCAGTATTTT
size: NA
D: TRBD1
V: TRBV5-4
J: TRBJ2-3

CDR3: CASSQGWGHSYEQYF
DNA: TGTGCCAGCAGCCAGGGATGGGGACACTCCTACGAGCAGTACTTC
size: NA
D: NA
V: TRBV14
J: TRBJ2-7

CDR3: CASSVLGNQPQHF
DNA: TGTGCCAGCAGTGTCCTCGGGAATCAGCCCCAGCATTTT
size: NA
D: NA
V: TRBV2
J: TRBJ1-5

CDR3: CASSQASAGLEYEQYF
DNA: TGTGCCAGCAGCCAGGCGTCGGCAGGCCTTGAATACGAGCAGTACTTC
size: NA
D: NA
V: TRBV28
J: TRBJ2-7

CDR3: CASRSGTGLTGELFF
DNA: TGCGCCAGCCGCTCCGGGACAGGCCTCACCGGGGAGCTGTTTTTT
size: NA
D: TRBD1
V: TRBV5-1
J: TRBJ2-2

CDR3: CASSLEVGQPQHF
DNA: TGCGCCAGCAGCTTGGAAGTCGGGCAGCCCCAGCATTTT
size: NA
D: NA
V: TRBV5-1
J: TRBJ1-5

CDR3: CASSESGRARDEQYF
DNA: TGTGCCAGCAGCGAAAGCGGGAGGGCCCGAGACGAGCAGTACTTC
size: NA
D: TRBD2
V: TRBV7-2
J: TRBJ2-7

CDR3: CASAPRAMGNEQYF
DNA: TGTGCCAGCGCCCCCAGGGCTATGGGGAACGAGCAGTACTTC
size: NA
D: NA
V: TRBV27
J: TRBJ2-7

CDR3: CAWTTGTGFKEKLFF
DNA: TGTGCCTGGACTACCGGGACAGGGTTTAAAGAAAAACTGTTTTTT
size: NA
D: TRBD1
V: TRBV30
J: TRBJ1-4

CDR3: CASSSQEGRKQYF
DNA: TGTGCCAGCAGTTCTCAGGAGGGGCGGAAGCAGTACTTC
size: NA
D: NA
V: TRBV6-5
J: TRBJ2-7

CDR3: CASSVGGLGTEAFF
DNA: TGTGCCAGCAGCGTAGGGGGGCTGGGTACTGAAGCTTTCTTT
size: NA
D: NA
V: TRBV9
J: TRBJ1-1

CDR3: CASSLSGTGVYEQYF
DNA: TGTGCCAGCAGCTTATCGGGGACAGGGGTATACGAGCAGTACTTC
size: NA
D: TRBD1
V: TRBV7-2
J: TRBJ2-7

CDR3: CASSPQETQYF
DNA: TGCGCCAGCAGCCCGCAAGAGACCCAGTACTTC
size: few
D: NA
V: TRBV5-1
J: TRBJ2-5

CDR3: CASSRRQESNTGELFF
DNA: TGTGCCAGCTCACGCCGACAGGAATCGAACACCGGGGAGCTGTTTTTT
size: NA
D: NA
V: TRBV18
J: TRBJ2-2

CDR3: CAISGGGQGNTEAFF
DNA: TGTGCCATCAGTGGGGGTGGGCAGGGGAACACTGAAGCTTTCTTT
size: NA
D: NA
V: TRBV10-3
J: TRBJ1-1

CDR3: CASSLGQNSNQPQHF
DNA: TGTGCCAGCAGCTTAGGGCAGAATAGCAATCAGCCCCAGCATTTT
size: NA
D: NA
V: TRBV7-2
J: TRBJ1-5

CDR3: CASRRDRNSNQPQHF
DNA: TGTGCCAGCAGGAGGGACAGGAATAGCAATCAGCCCCAGCATTTT
size: NA
D: TRBD1
V: TRBV2
J: TRBJ1-5

CDR3: CASSEQETQYF
DNA: TGTGCCAGCTCGGAGCAAGAGACCCAGTACTTC
size: NA
D: NA
V: TRBV18
J: TRBJ2-5

CDR3: CASSDDRGREQYF
DNA: TGTGCCAGCAGTGACGACAGGGGGCGTGAGCAGTACTTC
size: NA
D: TRBD1
V: TRBV6-5
J: TRBJ2-7

CDR3: CARSLGGAYNSPLHF
DNA: TGTGCCAGAAGCTTGGGGGGAGCTTATAATTCACCCCTCCACTTT
size: once
D: NA
V: TRBV5-3
J: TRBJ1-6

CDR3: CASNEDDNSPLHF
DNA: TGTGCCAGCAACGAGGACGATAATTCACCCCTCCACTTT
size: NA
D: NA
V: TRBV7-6
J: TRBJ1-6

CDR3: CASGLALAGVRDTQYF
DNA: TGTGCTAGTGGTTTGGCCCTAGCGGGGGTTCGAGATACGCAGTATTTT
size: NA
D: TRBD2
V: TRBV12-5
J: TRBJ2-3

CDR3: CAHLYEQYF
DNA: TGCGCCCACCTATACGAGCAGTACTTC
size: few
D: NA
V: TRBV10-1
J: TRBJ2-7

CDR3: CASSQNHEQYF
DNA: TGTGCCAGCAGTCAGAACCACGAGCAGTACTTC
size: NA
D: NA
V: TRBV28
J: TRBJ2-7

CDR3: CAISAGTGGAGTEAFF
DNA: TGTGCCATCAGCGCCGGGACAGGGGGCGCCGGCACTGAAGCTTTCTTT
size: once
D: TRBD1
V: TRBV10-3
J: TRBJ1-1

CDR3: CASSDGGTAGNTIYF
DNA: TGCGCCAGCAGTGATGGAGGGACGGCTGGAAACACCATATATTTT
size: few
D: NA
V: TRBV10-1
J: TRBJ1-3

CDR3: CASSGEGGPWEQYF
DNA: TGTGCCAGCAGTGGGGAGGGAGGGCCTTGGGAGCAGTACTTC
size: NA
D: TRBD2
V: TRBV6-5
J: TRBJ2-7

CDR3: CASSHGQGSDTQYF
DNA: TGTGCCAGCTCACACGGACAGGGAAGCGATACGCAGTATTTT
size: NA
D: TRBD1
V: TRBV18
J: TRBJ2-3

CDR3: CAISVRYGYTF
DNA: TGTGCCATCAGTGTCCGCTATGGCTACACCTTC
size: few
D: NA
V: TRBV10-3
J: TRBJ1-2

CDR3: CASSLYEGVSNQPQHF
DNA: TGTGCCAGCAGCTTGTATGAGGGTGTTAGCAATCAGCCCCAGCATTTT
size: NA
D: NA
V: TRBV5-6
J: TRBJ1-5

CDR3: CASSRSGTGAYGYTF
DNA: TGTGCCAGCAGTAGATCCGGGACAGGGGCCTATGGCTACACCTTC
size: once
D: TRBD1
V: TRBV27
J: TRBJ1-2

CDR3: CASSQQGENSPLHF
DNA: TGCGCCAGCAGCCAACAGGGAGAGAATTCACCCCTCCACTTT
size: NA
D: NA
V: TRBV5-1
J: TRBJ1-6

CDR3: CASSLGRDGSPLHF
DNA: TGTGCCAGCAGCTTGGGCAGGGATGGTTCACCCCTCCACTTT
size: NA
D: NA
V: TRBV7-2
J: TRBJ1-6

CDR3: CASSLGGAHNYGYTF
DNA: TGTGCCAGCAGCTTGGGCGGGGCGCATAACTATGGCTACACCTTC
size: NA
D: NA
V: TRBV5-5
J: TRBJ1-2

CDR3: CASSLPTGSGSYNSPLHF
DNA: TGTGCCAGCAGTTTACCAACAGGGTCCGGCTCCTATAATTCACCCCTCCACTTT
size: NA
D: NA
V: TRBV28
J: TRBJ1-6

CDR3: CASSIRTAAYNEQFF
DNA: TGTGCCAGCAGCATCCGGACCGCCGCCTACAATGAGCAGTTCTTC
size: once
D: NA
V: TRBV9
J: TRBJ2-1

CDR3: CASSGRAGTDTQYF
DNA: TGTGCCAGCAGCGGGAGGGCAGGGACAGATACGCAGTATTTT
size: NA
D: TRBD2
V: TRBV27
J: TRBJ2-3

CDR3: CASSPGPPKSSYEQYF
DNA: TGTGCCAGCTCACCAGGGCCGCCAAAATCCTCCTACGAGCAGTACTTC
size: NA
D: NA
V: TRBV18
J: TRBJ2-7